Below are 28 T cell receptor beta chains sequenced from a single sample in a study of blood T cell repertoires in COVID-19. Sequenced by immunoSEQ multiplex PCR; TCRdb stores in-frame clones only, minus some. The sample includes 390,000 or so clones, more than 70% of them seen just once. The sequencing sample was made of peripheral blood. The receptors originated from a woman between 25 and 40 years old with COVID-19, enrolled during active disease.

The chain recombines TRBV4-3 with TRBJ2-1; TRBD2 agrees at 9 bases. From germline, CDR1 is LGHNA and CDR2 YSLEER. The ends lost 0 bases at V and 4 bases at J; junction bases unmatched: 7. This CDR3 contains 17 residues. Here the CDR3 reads CASSQEVTAGGYNEQFF. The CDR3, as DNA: TGCGCCAGCAGCCAAGAGGTTACAGCGGGAGGATACAATGAGCAGTTCTTC.

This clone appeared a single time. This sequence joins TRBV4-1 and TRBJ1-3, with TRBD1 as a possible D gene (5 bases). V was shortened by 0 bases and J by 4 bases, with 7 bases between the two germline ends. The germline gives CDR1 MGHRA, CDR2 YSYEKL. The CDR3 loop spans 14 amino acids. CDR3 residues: CASSQDRGGNTIYF. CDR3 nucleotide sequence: TGCGCCAGCAGCCAAGATCGGGGGGGAAACACCATATATTTT.

The CDR3 protein is CASSLGQANQPQHF. CDR3 DNA sequence: TGTGCCAGCAGCTTGGGACAGGCCAATCAGCCCCAGCATTTT. This chain uses TRBV7-2 with TRBJ1-5, with 8 bases aligning to TRBD1. Germline V gene data show CDR1 as SGHTA and CDR2 as FQGNSA. The V gene end was trimmed by 3 bases and the J gene end by 3 bases; junction bases not matched to a gene: 1. CDR3 size: 14 residues.

In DNA, the CDR3 is TGTGCCAGCAGCCTTTCCGGACTAGACTACGAGCAGTACTTC. Protein product: CASSLSGLDYEQYF. The chain recombines TRBV11-2 with TRBJ2-7, with TRBD2 matching over 7 bases. Germline CDR1 reads SGHAT; CDR2 reads FQNNGV. Trimming cost V 5 bases and J 3 bases; bases outside gene matches: 7. The CDR3 is 14 residues long.

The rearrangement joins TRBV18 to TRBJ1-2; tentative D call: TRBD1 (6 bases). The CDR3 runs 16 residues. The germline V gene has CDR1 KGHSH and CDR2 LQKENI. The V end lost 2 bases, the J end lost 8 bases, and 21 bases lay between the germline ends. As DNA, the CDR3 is TGTGCCAGCTCACCAAGGCAGGCTCCACTAACAGGGGGCTACACCTTC. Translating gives CASSPRQAPLTGGYTF.

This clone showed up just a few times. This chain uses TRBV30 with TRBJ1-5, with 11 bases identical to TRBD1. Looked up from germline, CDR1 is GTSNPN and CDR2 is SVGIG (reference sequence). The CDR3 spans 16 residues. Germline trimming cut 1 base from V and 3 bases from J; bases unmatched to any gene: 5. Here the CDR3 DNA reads TGTGCCTGGAGTGCTGGACAGGGGGCCTCCAATCAGCCCCAGCATTTT. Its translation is CAWSAGQGASNQPQHF.

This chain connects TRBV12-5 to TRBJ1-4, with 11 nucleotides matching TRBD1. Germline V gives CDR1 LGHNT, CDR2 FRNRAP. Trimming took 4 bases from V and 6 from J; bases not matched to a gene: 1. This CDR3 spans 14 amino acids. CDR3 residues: CASGSGQGDEKLFF. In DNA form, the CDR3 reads TGTGCTAGTGGTTCGGGACAGGGGGATGAAAAACTGTTTTTT.

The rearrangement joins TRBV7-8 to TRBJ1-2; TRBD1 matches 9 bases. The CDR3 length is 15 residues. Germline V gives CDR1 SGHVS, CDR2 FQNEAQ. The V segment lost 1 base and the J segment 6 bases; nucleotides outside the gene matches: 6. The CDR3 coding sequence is TGTGCCAGCAGCTTAGGTCCGGGACAGGGACATGGCTACACCTTC. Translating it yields CASSLGPGQGHGYTF.

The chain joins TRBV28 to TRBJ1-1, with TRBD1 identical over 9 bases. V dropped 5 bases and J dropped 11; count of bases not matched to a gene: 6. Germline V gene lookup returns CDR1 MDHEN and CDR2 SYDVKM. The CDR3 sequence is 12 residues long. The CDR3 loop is CASSPHRGLAFF. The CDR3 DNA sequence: TGTGCCAGCAGTCCCCACAGGGGGCTGGCTTTCTTT.

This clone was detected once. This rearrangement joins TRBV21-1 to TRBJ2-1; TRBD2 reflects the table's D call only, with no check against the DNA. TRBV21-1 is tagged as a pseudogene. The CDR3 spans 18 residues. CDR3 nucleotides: TGTGCCAGCAGCAAAGCGGGTCTGACTAGCGGGAGAGGGGGTGAGCAGTTCTTC. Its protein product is CASSKAGLTSGRGGEQFF.

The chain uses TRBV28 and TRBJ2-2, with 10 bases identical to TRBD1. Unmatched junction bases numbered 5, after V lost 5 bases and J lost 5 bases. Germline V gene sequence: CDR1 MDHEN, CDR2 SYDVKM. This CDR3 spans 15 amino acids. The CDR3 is CASSPTGGATGELFF. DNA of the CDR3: TGTGCCAGCAGTCCGACAGGGGGCGCGACCGGGGAGCTGTTTTTT.

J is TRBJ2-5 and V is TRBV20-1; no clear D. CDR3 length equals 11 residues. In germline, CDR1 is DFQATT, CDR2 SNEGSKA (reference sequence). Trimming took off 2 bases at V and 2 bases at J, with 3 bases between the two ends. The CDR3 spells CSARPQETQYF. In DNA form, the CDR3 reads TGCAGTGCTAGACCTCAAGAGACCCAGTACTTC.

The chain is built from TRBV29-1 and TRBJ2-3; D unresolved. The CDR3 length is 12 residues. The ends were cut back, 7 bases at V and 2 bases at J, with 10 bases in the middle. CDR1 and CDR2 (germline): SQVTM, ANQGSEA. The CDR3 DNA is TGCAGCGCCGCCCACAACACAGATACGCAGTATTTT. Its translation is CSAAHNTDTQYF.

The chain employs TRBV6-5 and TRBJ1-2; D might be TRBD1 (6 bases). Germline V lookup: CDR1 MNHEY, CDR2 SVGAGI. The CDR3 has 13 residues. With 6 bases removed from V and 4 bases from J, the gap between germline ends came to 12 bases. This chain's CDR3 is CASRAGTSYGYTF. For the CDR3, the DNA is TGTGCCAGCAGAGCCGGGACATCCTATGGCTACACCTTC.

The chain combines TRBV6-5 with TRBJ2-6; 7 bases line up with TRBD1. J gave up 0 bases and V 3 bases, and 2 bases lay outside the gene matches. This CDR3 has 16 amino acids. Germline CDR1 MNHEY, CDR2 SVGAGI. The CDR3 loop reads CASSYDRDSGANVLTF. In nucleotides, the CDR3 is TGTGCCAGCAGTTATGACAGGGACTCTGGGGCCAACGTCCTGACTTTC.

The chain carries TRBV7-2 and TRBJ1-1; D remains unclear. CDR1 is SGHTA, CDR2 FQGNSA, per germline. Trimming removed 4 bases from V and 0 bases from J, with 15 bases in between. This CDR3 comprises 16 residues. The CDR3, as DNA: TGTGCCAGCAGCTCCTCGGGCTCCGGGATGAACACTGAAGCTTTCTTT. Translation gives CASSSSGSGMNTEAFF.

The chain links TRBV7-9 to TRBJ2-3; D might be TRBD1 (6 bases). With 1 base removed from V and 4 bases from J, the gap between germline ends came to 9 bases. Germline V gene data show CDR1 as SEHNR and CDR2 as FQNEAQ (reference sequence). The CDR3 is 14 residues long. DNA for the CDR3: TGTGCCAGCAGCTTAGGGACAGCGGCAGATACGCAGTATTTT. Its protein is CASSLGTAADTQYF.

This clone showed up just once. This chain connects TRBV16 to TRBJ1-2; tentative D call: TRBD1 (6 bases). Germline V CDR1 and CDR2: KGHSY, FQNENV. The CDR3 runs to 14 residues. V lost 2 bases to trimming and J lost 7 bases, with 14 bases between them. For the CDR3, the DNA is TGTGCCAGCAGCCAACACAGGGATGCGCGTGGCTACACCTTC. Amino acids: CASSQHRDARGYTF.

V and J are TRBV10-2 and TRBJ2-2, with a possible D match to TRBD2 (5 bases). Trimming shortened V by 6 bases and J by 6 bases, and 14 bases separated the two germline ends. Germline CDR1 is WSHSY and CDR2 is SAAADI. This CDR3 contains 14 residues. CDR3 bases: TGCGCCAGCAGACGGGGAAGAACCCCCGGGGAGCTGTTTTTT. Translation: CASRRGRTPGELFF.

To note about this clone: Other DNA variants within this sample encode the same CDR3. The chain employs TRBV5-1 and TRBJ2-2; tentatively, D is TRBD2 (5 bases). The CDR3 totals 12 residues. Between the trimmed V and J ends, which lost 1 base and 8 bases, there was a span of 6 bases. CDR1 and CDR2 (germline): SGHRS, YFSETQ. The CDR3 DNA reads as TGCGCCAGCAGCTTGTCGGGAGGGGAGCTGTTTTTT. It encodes CASSLSGGELFF.

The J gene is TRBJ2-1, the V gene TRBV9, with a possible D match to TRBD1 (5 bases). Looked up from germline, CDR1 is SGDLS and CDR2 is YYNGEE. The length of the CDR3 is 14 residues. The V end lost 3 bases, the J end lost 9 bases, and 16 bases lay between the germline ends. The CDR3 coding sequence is TGTGCCAGCAGCGAGGCAGACAGTACGGGTGAGCAGTTCTTC. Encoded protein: CASSEADSTGEQFF.

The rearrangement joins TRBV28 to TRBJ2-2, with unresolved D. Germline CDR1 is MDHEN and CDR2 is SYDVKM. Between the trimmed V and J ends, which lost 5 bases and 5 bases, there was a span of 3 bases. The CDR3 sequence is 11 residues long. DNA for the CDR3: TGTGCCAGCAGTGAGACCGGGGAGCTGTTTTTT. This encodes CASSETGELFF.

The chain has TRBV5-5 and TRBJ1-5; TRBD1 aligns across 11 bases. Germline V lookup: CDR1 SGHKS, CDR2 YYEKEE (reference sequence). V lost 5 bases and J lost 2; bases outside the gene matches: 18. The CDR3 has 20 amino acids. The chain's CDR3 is CASSPPTGQGATRGNQPQHF. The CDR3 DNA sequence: TGTGCCAGCAGTCCCCCTACTGGACAGGGGGCGACAAGGGGCAATCAGCCCCAGCATTTT.

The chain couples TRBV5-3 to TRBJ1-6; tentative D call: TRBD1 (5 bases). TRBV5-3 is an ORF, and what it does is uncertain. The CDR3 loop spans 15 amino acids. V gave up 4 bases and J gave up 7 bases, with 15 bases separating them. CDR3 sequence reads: CARSLQGAENSPLHF. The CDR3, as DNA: TGTGCCAGAAGCCTCCAGGGCGCCGAGAATTCACCCCTCCACTTT.

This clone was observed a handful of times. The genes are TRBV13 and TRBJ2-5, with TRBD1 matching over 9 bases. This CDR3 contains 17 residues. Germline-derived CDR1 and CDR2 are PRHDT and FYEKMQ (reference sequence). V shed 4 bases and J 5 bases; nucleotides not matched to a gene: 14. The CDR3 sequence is CASSSTRQGETFETQYF. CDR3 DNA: TGTGCCAGCAGCTCAACCCGACAGGGGGAGACCTTCGAGACCCAGTACTTC.

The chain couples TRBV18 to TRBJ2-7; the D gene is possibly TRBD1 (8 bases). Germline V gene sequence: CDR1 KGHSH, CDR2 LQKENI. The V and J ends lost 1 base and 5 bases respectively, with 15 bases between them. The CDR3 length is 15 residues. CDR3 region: CASSPLTGGGNEQYF. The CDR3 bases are TGTGCCAGCTCACCACTCACAGGGGGAGGGAACGAGCAGTACTTC. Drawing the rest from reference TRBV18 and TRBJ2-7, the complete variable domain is NAGVMQNPRHLVRRRGQEARLRCSPMKGHSHVYWYRQLPEEGLKFMVYLQKENIIDESGMPKERFSAEFPKEGPSILRIQQVVRGDSAAYFCASSPLTGGGNEQYFGPGTRLTVT.

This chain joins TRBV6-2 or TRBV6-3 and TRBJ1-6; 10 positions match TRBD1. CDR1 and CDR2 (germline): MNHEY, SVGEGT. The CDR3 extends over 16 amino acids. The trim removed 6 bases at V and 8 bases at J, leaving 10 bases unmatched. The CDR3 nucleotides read TGTGCCAGCAGCCCTCTCCGGGACAGGGGTTATTCACCCCTCCACTTT. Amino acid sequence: CASSPLRDRGYSPLHF.

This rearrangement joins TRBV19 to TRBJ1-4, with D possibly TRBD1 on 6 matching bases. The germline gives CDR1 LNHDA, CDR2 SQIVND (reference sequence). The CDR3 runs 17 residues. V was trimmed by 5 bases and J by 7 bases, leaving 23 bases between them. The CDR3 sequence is CASSPYLVGGPSEKLFF. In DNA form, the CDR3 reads TGTGCCAGTAGTCCCTACCTTGTCGGGGGGCCTAGTGAAAAACTGTTTTTT.